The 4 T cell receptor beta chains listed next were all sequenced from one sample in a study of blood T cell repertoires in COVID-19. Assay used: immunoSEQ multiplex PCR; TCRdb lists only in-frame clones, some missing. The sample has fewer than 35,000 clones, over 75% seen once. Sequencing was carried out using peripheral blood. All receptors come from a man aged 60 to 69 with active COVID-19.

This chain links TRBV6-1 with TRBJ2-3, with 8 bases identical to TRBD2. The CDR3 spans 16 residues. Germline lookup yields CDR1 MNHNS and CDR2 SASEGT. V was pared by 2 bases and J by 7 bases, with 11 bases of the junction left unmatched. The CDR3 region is CASSEWGGGRGNTQYF. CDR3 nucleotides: TGTGCCAGCAGTGAATGGGGCGGGGGGAGAGGAAATACGCAGTATTTT.

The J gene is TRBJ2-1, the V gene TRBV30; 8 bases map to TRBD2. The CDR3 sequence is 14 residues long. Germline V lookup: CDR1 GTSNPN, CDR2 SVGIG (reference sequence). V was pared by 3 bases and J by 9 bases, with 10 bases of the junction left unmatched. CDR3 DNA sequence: TGTGCCTGGAGGCGACCGGGACTAGGGGGTGAGCAGTTCTTC. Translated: CAWRRPGLGGEQFF.

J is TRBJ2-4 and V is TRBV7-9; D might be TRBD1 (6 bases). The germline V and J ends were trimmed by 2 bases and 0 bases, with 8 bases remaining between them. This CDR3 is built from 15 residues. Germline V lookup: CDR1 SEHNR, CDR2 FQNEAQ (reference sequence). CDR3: CASSLPRGAKNIQYF. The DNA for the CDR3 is TGTGCCAGCAGCTTACCCAGGGGAGCCAAAAACATTCAGTACTTC.

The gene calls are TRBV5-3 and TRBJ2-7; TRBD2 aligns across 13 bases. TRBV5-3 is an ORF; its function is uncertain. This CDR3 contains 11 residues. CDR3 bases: TGTGCCAGAAGCCCCGGGACTAGCGGGAACGTC. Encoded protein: CARSPGTSGNV.